This is a list of T cell receptor beta chains from one sample in a study of T cell responses to AZD1222 COVID-19 vaccine. Generated by immunoSEQ multiplex PCR, the TCRdb table keeps only in-frame clones and is missing some. This sample has around 53,000 clones, with 70% to 90% found just once. Sequenced material: peripheral blood, taken 28 days after the second AZD1222 dose. The receptors stem from an adult who received the AZD1222 COVID-19 vaccine. Each CDR3 is given with its conserved first and last residue. A D gene is named only where the DNA matches it firmly. Not every row has a clone size; where given, it reads once, few, many or a size class.

-	-	TRBJ2-2	TRBV7-7	CASSLGSHTGELFF	TGTGCCAGCAGCTTAGGATCCCACACCGGGGAGCTGTTTTTT
-	-	TRBJ2-3	TRBV9	CASSPGYSGGADTQYF	TGTGCCAGCAGCCCTGGTTATAGCGGAGGGGCAGATACGCAGTATTTT
TRBD2	-	TRBJ2-3	TRBV7-8	CASSLSGRATTDTQYF	TGTGCCAGCAGCTTAAGTGGGAGGGCCACAACAGATACGCAGTATTTT
-	-	TRBJ1-4	TRBV5-5	CASSGKGQSNEKLFF	TGTGCCAGCAGTGGTAAGGGGCAGTCGAATGAAAAACTGTTTTTT
-	-	TRBJ1-1	TRBV19	CASSIGGSSEAFF	TGTGCCAGTAGTATAGGAGGCAGCTCTGAAGCTTTCTTT
-	-	TRBJ1-1	TRBV21-1	CASSKANIENTEAFF	TGTGCCAGCAGCAAAGCTAACATCGAGAACACTGAAGCTTTCTTT
-	-	TRBJ2-7	TRBV5-1	CASSLLDGTYEQYF	TGCGCCAGCAGCCTCCTCGACGGGACCTACGAGCAGTACTTC
TRBD1	-	TRBJ2-7	TRBV25-1	CASFDRATYEQYF	TGTGCCAGCTTTGACAGGGCTACCTACGAGCAGTACTTC
-	-	TRBJ2-7	TRBV19	CASSIGTGSGTEQYF	TGTGCCAGTAGTATAGGGACAGGGAGCGGGACGGAGCAGTACTTC
-	-	TRBJ1-4	TRBV7-8	CASSSLTGSGGEKLFF	TGTGCCAGCAGCTCGTTAACAGGGTCTGGGGGTGAAAAACTGTTTTTT
TRBD2	-	TRBJ2-5	TRBV5-1	CASSPGTSGVETQYF	TGCGCCAGCAGCCCAGGGACTAGCGGGGTCGAGACCCAGTACTTC
-	-	TRBJ2-1	TRBV5-6	CASSYLPAYNEQFF	TGTGCCAGCAGCTACCTACCCGCCTACAATGAGCAGTTCTTC
-	-	TRBJ2-3	TRBV6-5	CASMGERTDTQYF	TGTGCCAGCATGGGGGAGCGCACAGATACGCAGTATTTT
-	-	TRBJ2-5	TRBV5-1	CASSATSPNRVGETQYF	TGCGCCAGCAGCGCCACTTCTCCAAACAGGGTAGGAGAGACCCAGTACTTC
TRBD2	-	TRBJ2-1	TRBV5-1	CASSLAGLAAHSYNEQFF	TGCGCCAGCAGCTTGGCGGGGCTAGCGGCACACTCCTACAATGAGCAGTTCTTC
-	-	TRBJ2-7	TRBV28	CASSYPGFYEQYF	TGTGCCAGCAGTTACCCGGGGTTCTACGAGCAGTACTTC
TRBD1	-	TRBJ1-5	TRBV3-1/TRBV3-2	CASSSQGAGNQPQHF	TGTGCCAGCAGCTCGCAGGGGGCTGGCAATCAGCCCCAGCATTTT
-	-	TRBJ1-6	TRBV6-1	CASSDLRLYSPLHF	TGTGCCAGCAGTGATTTGAGGTTGTATTCACCCCTCCACTTT
-	-	TRBJ2-1	TRBV7-2	CASSLDYLRSYNEQFF	TGTGCCAGCAGCTTGGACTACCTTCGCTCCTACAATGAGCAGTTCTTC
-	few	TRBJ2-2	TRBV27	CASNPTNTGELFF	TGTGCCAGCAATCCCACGAACACCGGGGAGCTGTTTTTT
-	once	TRBJ2-1	TRBV11-2	CASSSPRDPYNEQFF	TGTGCCAGCAGCTCACCCCGGGACCCATACAATGAGCAGTTCTTC
TRBD1	once	TRBJ1-1	TRBV5-4	CASSLDDRGAFF	TGTGCCAGCAGCTTGGACGACAGGGGAGCTTTCTTT
TRBD1	-	TRBJ2-7	TRBV19	CASSISRDRGYEQYF	TGTGCCAGTAGTATATCTCGGGACAGGGGTTACGAGCAGTACTTC
TRBD2	-	TRBJ2-3	TRBV19	CASRPGGAAGNTDTQYF	TGTGCCAGTCGCCCGGGAGGCGCGGCGGGAAACACAGATACGCAGTATTTT
-	-	TRBJ1-2	TRBV11-1	CASSSAGTPNYGYTF	TGTGCCAGCAGCTCGGCCGGGACTCCTAACTATGGCTACACCTTC
TRBD1	-	TRBJ2-7	TRBV7-9	CASSFPPGQGRVYEQYF	TGTGCCAGCAGCTTTCCCCCGGGACAGGGGAGAGTCTACGAGCAGTACTTC
TRBD2	-	TRBJ2-7	TRBV18	CASSPPGLADYEQYF	TGTGCCAGCTCACCCCCGGGACTAGCGGACTACGAGCAGTACTTC
-	-	TRBJ1-1	TRBV7-9	CASSLQLPNTEAFF	TGTGCCAGCAGCTTACAGCTCCCTAACACTGAAGCTTTCTTT
TRBD1	-	TRBJ1-4	TRBV5-1	CASSSGGQEDEKLFF	TGCGCCAGCAGCTCGGGGGGACAGGAGGATGAAAAACTGTTTTTT
TRBD1	-	TRBJ1-1	TRBV7-3	CASSLGTGGVTEAFF	TGTGCCAGCAGCCTTGGGACAGGGGGCGTCACTGAAGCTTTCTTT